Here is one T cell receptor beta chain with its context. Its antigen is as yet unknown. Genes and germline come from the mouse. Read coverage stops 1 residue before the CDR3 terminus; the germline J gene supplies the remainder. The data belong to a study of tissue T cells after allogeneic stem cell transplantation. Study conclusions and caveats: Shared clones across patients were few; motif clustering revealed tissue-specific shared signatures. Limitations included a small, clinically heterogeneous cohort and limited sampling depth. Tissue-detected TCR repertoire was only partly captured by blood and spleen T cells. TCR repertoires tracked anatomic similarity, regardless of disease or transplant status.

Repertoires were generated with immunoSEQ multiplex PCR, while TCRdb's copy carries only in-frame clones and drops some. The sample lists 48,000 or so clones, over 65% occurring once. This CDR3 has 14 amino acids. Trimming pared 2 bases from V and 0 bases from J, leaving 6 bases between. Per germline, CDR1 SGHND and CDR2 FRSKSL. Material for sequencing was sorted cells pooled from one or two spleens. The chain has TRBV15 and TRBJ2-4; D not resolved. This clonotype originated in a pool of C57BL/6 mice in good health. The covered CDR3 bases are TGTGCCAGCAGTTTAACGATTAGTCAAAACACCTTGTAC. This gives the protein CASSLTISQNTLY. The entire CDR3 protein is CASSLTISQNTLYF.